Below are 6 T cell receptor beta chains sequenced from a single sample in a study of T-cell reconstitution after alpha-beta-depleted transplantation in children. Preparation of the TCRbeta library involved a method that used unique molecular identifiers. One entry per CDR3 protein, called by TCRdb with MiXCR from the PCR reads. The sample contains about 400,000 distinct CDR3 sequences, roughly 21% of which appear only once. Sequencing was performed on PBMCs from the stem cell graft donor, taken from the stem cell graft. The receptors were gathered from a human donor who donated a stem cell graft to a child with acute myeloid leukemia.

The table lists this clonotype with many counts. The chain joins TRBV20-1 to TRBJ1-6, with 9 bases fitting TRBD1. The length of the CDR3 is 16 residues. Germline V gene sequence: CDR1 DFQATT, CDR2 SNEGSKA (reference sequence). The V segment lost 0 bases and the J segment 8 bases; nucleotides outside the gene matches: 8. CDR3 sequence reads: CSAREYRGLPDSPLHF. The CDR3 DNA is TGCAGTGCTAGAGAGTACAGGGGGCTCCCTGATTCACCCCTCCACTTT.

This clonotype was seen only a few times. This chain connects TRBV4-1 to TRBJ2-1; a possible D gene is TRBD2 (6 bases). The CDR3 covers 17 residues. Trimming stripped 1 base from V and 1 base from J, with 14 bases between. Germline CDR1 reads MGHRA; CDR2 reads YSYEKL. The CDR3 here is CASSQVRRGTSYNEQFF. The CDR3 DNA is TGCGCCAGCAGCCAAGTGCGCCGCGGGACGTCCTACAATGAGCAGTTCTTC.

The chain recombines TRBV9 with TRBJ2-1; tentatively, D is TRBD1 or TRBD2 (5 bases each). Per the germline V gene, CDR1 is SGDLS and CDR2 is YYNGEE. The CDR3 totals 16 residues. V was pared by 4 bases and J by 2 bases, with 16 bases between. This chain's CDR3 is CASSPMTRGAYNEQFF. In DNA form, the CDR3 reads TGTGCCAGCAGCCCGATGACGAGAGGGGCCTACAATGAGCAGTTCTTC. The full variable domain, completed using reference TRBV9 and TRBJ2-1, is DSGVTQTPKHLITATGQRVTLRCSPRSGDLSVYWYQQSLDQGLQFLIQYYNGEERAKGNILERFSAQQFPDLHSELNLSSLELGDSALYFCASSPMTRGAYNEQFFGPGTRLTVL.

The chain uses TRBV6-5 and TRBJ1-5, with D hard to call. Trimming shortened V by 2 bases and J by 7 bases, and 12 bases separated the two germline ends. Germline CDR1 is MNHEY and CDR2 is SVGAGI. The CDR3 runs to 14 residues. DNA for the CDR3: TGTGCCAGCAGTTACGGCAGAGGGAAACAGCCCCAGCATTTT. Protein sequence: CASSYGRGKQPQHF.

The rearrangement joins TRBV29-1 to TRBJ1-2; D unclear. CDR3 length equals 12 residues. CDR1 SQVTM and CDR2 ANQGSEA come from the germline V gene. Trimming stripped 8 bases from V and 1 base from J, with 11 bases between. The CDR3 loop reads CSFGDFNYGYTF. In nucleotides, the CDR3 is TGCAGCTTCGGGGATTTTAACTATGGCTACACCTTC. The full variable domain, in which reference TRBV29-1 and TRBJ1-2 provide the parts outside the CDR3, is SAVISQKPSRDICQRGTSLTIQCQVDSQVTMMFWYRQQPGQSLTLIATANQGSEATYESGFVIDKFPISRPNLTFSTLTVSNMSPEDSSIYLCSFGDFNYGYTFGSGTRLTVV.

The chain uses TRBV24-1 and TRBJ1-4, with D uncertain. V dropped 2 bases and J dropped 2 bases, with 2 bases sitting between them. This CDR3 comprises 13 residues. The V gene's germline CDR1 is KGHDR and CDR2 SFDVKD. Written as DNA, the CDR3 is TGTGCCACCAGTGATTGGACTAATGAAAAACTGTTTTTT. Amino acid sequence: CATSDWTNEKLFF.